This is a list of T cell receptor beta chains from one sample in a study of blood T cell repertoires in COVID-19. Profiling relied on immunoSEQ multiplex PCR, and the TCRdb table lists in-frame clones only, not all of them. The data show about 350,000 clones, around nine tenths seen once. Sequences were obtained from PBMCs or T cells enriched from blood (not recorded which). The source of these receptors is a young woman who had been exposed to COVID-19. CDR3s include the opening cysteine and the closing phenylalanine or tryptophan.

CAISVDSASPGNTIYF TRBJ1-3 TRBV10-3
CASSPPKVAGPQETQYF TRBJ2-5 TRBV18
CASSLASRGGEQFF TRBJ2-1 TRBV7-9
CATLDGYSGNTIYF TRBJ1-3 TRBV6-5
CASSLVRAGASRWGAFF TRBJ1-1 TRBV7-8
CASSIGLAGGKYNEQFF TRBJ2-1 TRBV19
CASSQAAGSTDTQYF TRBJ2-3 TRBV14
CASSRDRGRNYGYTF TRBJ1-2 TRBV18
CASSKSRKDSENTEAFF TRBJ1-1 TRBV21-1
CASSPGTQTYEQYF TRBJ2-7 TRBV5-1
CASSLSPFSYEQYF TRBJ2-7 TRBV27
CASSPLTETNEKLFF TRBJ1-4 TRBV18
CASSYRTGSYGYTF TRBJ1-2 TRBV6-2/TRBV6-3
CASRDRGYYGYTF TRBJ1-2 TRBV19
CASRPQGAGGYTF TRBJ1-2 TRBV27
CASSLTTGTGTYEQYF TRBJ2-7 TRBV5-1
CASGGAEQFF TRBJ2-1 TRBV9
CASSEWTGRTTNEKLFF TRBJ1-4 TRBV25-1
CSASSGVRNTIYF TRBJ1-3 TRBV20-1
CASRQGRNTEAFF TRBJ1-1 TRBV24-1
CSVVHPERRHPFF TRBJ1-1 TRBV29-1
CASTPGGYSNQPQHF TRBJ1-5 TRBV27
CASSPITGVNEKLFF TRBJ1-4 TRBV5-8
CASSLGQGEHEQYF TRBJ2-7 TRBV5-8
CASSSGTGAPYNEQFF TRBJ2-1 TRBV28